Listed here are 17 T cell receptor beta chains from one sample, sequenced in a study of cytomegalovirus exposure and HLA in healthy donors. The PCR was carried out with 60 Vbeta primers and 13 Jbeta primers. TCRdb keeps only in-frame clones here, not all; method: immunoSEQ multiplex PCR. This sample has around 130,000 clones; 84% occur once, and the top ten carry around 3%. Sequenced sample: PBMCs. The receptors were gathered from a woman between 18 and 29 years old in good health and CMV-seropositive.

The genes are TRBV5-6 and TRBJ2-1, with 8 bases matching TRBD1. Germline V gene data show CDR1 as SGHDT and CDR2 as YYEEEE. The length of the CDR3 is 11 residues. V trimming: 3 bases; J trimming: 10 bases; junction bases outside the gene matches: 0. The CDR3 here is CASSWDREQFF. CDR3 DNA sequence: TGTGCCAGCAGCTGGGACAGGGAGCAGTTCTTC.

The V and J genes are TRBV5-1 and TRBJ1-1; D is uncertain. V was pared by 2 bases and J by 1 base, with 9 bases between. The CDR3 is 14 residues long. Germline V gene sequence: CDR1 SGHRS, CDR2 YFSETQ. The CDR3 loop is CASSLQTGNTEAFF. CDR3 DNA sequence: TGCGCCAGCAGCTTACAAACGGGGAACACTGAAGCTTTCTTT.

This chain uses TRBV5-1 with TRBJ1-6, with 7 bases identical to TRBD1. The CDR3 is 15 residues long. Germline V gene data show CDR1 as SGHRS and CDR2 as YFSETQ. Germline trimming cut 0 bases from V and 7 bases from J; bases unmatched to any gene: 4. The CDR3 DNA follows: TGCGCCAGCAGCTTGGAGGGGGCTTGGAATTCACCCCTCCACTTT. This translates into CASSLEGAWNSPLHF.

CDR3 nucleotides: TGTGCCAGCAGTAACCAGGGGGAACCTGGGGCCAACGTCCTGACTTTC. Its translation is CASSNQGEPGANVLTF. This sequence joins TRBV27 and TRBJ2-6, with 7 bases fitting TRBD1. J lost 2 bases, V lost 5 bases, and 6 bases had no gene match. The CDR3 consists of 16 residues. From germline, CDR1 is MNHEY and CDR2 SMNVEV (reference sequence).

The chain uses TRBV7-9 and TRBJ2-7; 12 bases agree with TRBD2. This CDR3 has 17 residues. Germline V lookup: CDR1 SEHNR, CDR2 FQNEAQ (reference sequence). Losses at the gene ends were 0 bases for V and 5 bases for J; bases not matched to a gene: 8. The CDR3 region has the DNA TGTGCCAGCAGCTTAGCGAAGACTAGCGGGGGAAACCACGAGCAGTACTTC. Encoded protein: CASSLAKTSGGNHEQYF.

This chain connects TRBV7-8 to TRBJ2-3, with 8 positions matching TRBD2. The V gene's germline CDR1 is SGHVS and CDR2 FQNEAQ. Trimming cost V 7 bases and J 1 base; bases outside gene matches: 19. The CDR3 runs to 19 residues. The DNA of the CDR3 is TGTGCCAGCATACACCGGGGGGGCGGGGGGCCCTACCGCACAGATACGCAGTATTTT. Translated: CASIHRGGGGPYRTDTQYF.

The rearrangement uses TRBV7-2 and TRBJ1-2, with TRBD1 identical over 7 bases. This CDR3 spans 14 amino acids. Trimming cost V 4 bases and J 4 bases; bases outside gene matches: 6. Germline assignment: CDR1 SGHTA and CDR2 FQGNSA. The CDR3 coding sequence is TGTGCCAGCAGCTCTGCCGGGACAGTCTATGGCTACACCTTC. This encodes CASSSAGTVYGYTF. The variable domain in full, with the rest retrieved from reference TRBV7-2 and TRBJ1-2, is GAGVSQSPSNKVTEKGKDVELRCDPISGHTALYWYRQSLGQGLEFLIYFQGNSAPDKSGLPSDRFSAERTGGSVSTLTIQRTQQEDSAVYLCASSSAGTVYGYTFGSGTRLTVV.

The CDR3 sequence is CASSPFTSGSYEQYF. Here the CDR3 DNA reads TGTGCCAGCAGCCCTTTCACTAGCGGAAGCTACGAGCAGTACTTC. The chain carries TRBV4-2 and TRBJ2-7; TRBD2 aligns across 8 bases. This CDR3 has 15 amino acids. V gave up 4 bases and J gave up 3 bases; unmatched junction bases: 8. CDR1 and CDR2 from the germline V gene are LGHNA and YNFKEQ.

J is TRBJ1-1 and V is TRBV19, with a possible D match to TRBD1 (5 bases). The CDR3 is made up of 14 amino acids. The V end lost 2 bases, the J end lost 1 base, and 8 bases lay between the germline ends. CDR1 LNHDA and CDR2 SQIVND come from the germline V gene (reference sequence). The CDR3 region has the DNA TGTGCCAGTAGTATACTAGGGGCGAACACTGAAGCTTTCTTT. This sequence encodes CASSILGANTEAFF.

V and J are TRBV25-1 and TRBJ1-1; TRBD1 aligns across 7 bases. CDR1 is MGHDK, CDR2 SYGVNS, per germline. The CDR3 consists of 16 residues. V was pared by 1 base and J by 3 bases, with 8 bases of the junction left unmatched. DNA for the CDR3: TGTGCCAGCAGTGAATCTTCCTCAGGGGGAGACACTGAAGCTTTCTTT. This encodes CASSESSSGGDTEAFF.

This chain connects TRBV5-1 to TRBJ2-5; D not certain. The DNA matches TRBJ2-7 better at its end, which makes the J call doubtful. The germline gives CDR1 SGHRS, CDR2 YFSETQ. This CDR3 spans 13 amino acids. In DNA form, the CDR3 reads TGCGCCAGCAGCTTGGCTTCGAACTACGAGCAGTACTTC. It is translated as CASSLASNYEQYF.

The V gene is TRBV25-1, the J gene TRBJ1-6; perhaps TRBD1 as D (6 bases). The CDR3 spans 14 residues. From germline, CDR1 is MGHDK and CDR2 SYGVNS. V was pared by 6 bases and J by 4 bases, with 10 bases between. DNA for the CDR3: TGTGCCAGCAGGACGACAGGTTATAATTCACCCCTCCACTTT. It yields the protein CASRTTGYNSPLHF.

The chain uses TRBV28 and TRBJ1-3; TRBD1 is a possible D gene (5 bases). There are 15 residues in the CDR3. V dropped 4 bases and J dropped 0 bases, with 10 bases sitting between them. Germline V gives CDR1 MDHEN, CDR2 SYDVKM. The CDR3 DNA reads TGTGCCAGCAGTTCACCGACAGTCTCTGGAAACACCATATATTTT. This gives the protein CASSSPTVSGNTIYF.

The genes are TRBV4-1 and TRBJ2-1, with TRBD2 matching over 15 bases. The V and J ends lost 1 base and 6 bases, in that order; junction bases with no gene match: 7. Germline V gene sequence: CDR1 MGHRA, CDR2 YSYEKL. CDR3 length: 18 amino acids. This CDR3 reads CASSQVDMGLAGGNEQFF. The CDR3 region has the DNA TGCGCCAGCAGCCAAGTGGACATGGGACTAGCGGGGGGCAATGAGCAGTTCTTC.

The V call is TRBV19, the J call TRBJ1-4, with 8 positions matching TRBD1. Germline values: CDR1 LNHDA, CDR2 SQIVND (reference sequence). The CDR3 contains 15 residues. J lost 6 bases, V lost 5 bases, and 8 bases had no gene match. The CDR3 bases are TGTGCCAGTAGTCCTGGACAGGGTAGGCATGAAAAACTGTTTTTT. Translating gives CASSPGQGRHEKLFF.

This clone appeared a single time. V and J are TRBV6-1 and TRBJ2-5; the D gene is possibly TRBD1 (6 bases). CDR1 is MNHNS and CDR2 is SASEGT in the germline V gene. This CDR3 region has 15 residues. The germline V and J ends were trimmed by 2 bases and 2 bases, with 12 bases remaining between them. The CDR3 reads CASSELGTPQETQYF. CDR3 nucleotides: TGTGCCAGCAGTGAACTAGGGACACCACAAGAGACCCAGTACTTC.

Notes on this clone: At one boundary the junction diverges from the germline segment, which might be a read error. V usage is TRBV7-7 and J usage is TRBJ2-5; TRBD1 is a possible D gene (5 bases). This CDR3 region has 13 residues. Germline CDR1 is SSHAT and CDR2 is FNYEAQ (reference sequence). The CDR3 protein is CASSLDSPETQYF. CDR3 in DNA: TGTGCTAGCAGCTTAGACAGTCCAGAGACCCAGTACTTC. The full variable domain, with the rest looked up from reference TRBV7-7 and TRBJ2-5, is GAGVSQSPRYKVTKRGQDVTLRCDPISSHATLYWYQQALGQGPEFLTYFNYEAQPDKSGLPSDRFSAERPEGSISTLTIQRTEQRDSAMYRCASSLDSPETQYFGPGTRLLVL.